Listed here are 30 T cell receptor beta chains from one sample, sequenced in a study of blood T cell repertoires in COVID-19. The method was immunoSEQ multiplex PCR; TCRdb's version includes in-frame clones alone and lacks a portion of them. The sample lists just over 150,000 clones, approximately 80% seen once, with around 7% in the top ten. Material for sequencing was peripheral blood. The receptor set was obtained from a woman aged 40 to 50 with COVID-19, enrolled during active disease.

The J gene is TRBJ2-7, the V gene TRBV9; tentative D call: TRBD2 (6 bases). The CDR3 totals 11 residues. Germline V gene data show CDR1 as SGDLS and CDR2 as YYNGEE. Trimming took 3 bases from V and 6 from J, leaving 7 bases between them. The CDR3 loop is CASSAGVEQYF. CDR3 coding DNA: TGTGCCAGCAGCGCGGGAGTCGAGCAGTACTTC.

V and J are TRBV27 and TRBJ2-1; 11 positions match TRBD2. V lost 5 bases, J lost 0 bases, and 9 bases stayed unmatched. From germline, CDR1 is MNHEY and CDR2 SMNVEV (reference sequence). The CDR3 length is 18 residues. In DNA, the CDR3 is TGTGCCAGCAGTCCTCCCGAGGGACTAGCGGTCTCCTACAATGAGCAGTTCTTC. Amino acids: CASSPPEGLAVSYNEQFF.

Written as DNA, the CDR3 is TGTGCCAGCAGCCACTTGGAGGATACGCAGTATTTT. Protein sequence: CASSHLEDTQYF. The rearrangement links TRBV11-3 to TRBJ2-3, with D hard to call. The CDR3 covers 12 residues. V was clipped by 5 bases and J by 6 bases, with 9 bases between them. Looked up from germline, CDR1 is SGHNT and CDR2 is YENEEA.

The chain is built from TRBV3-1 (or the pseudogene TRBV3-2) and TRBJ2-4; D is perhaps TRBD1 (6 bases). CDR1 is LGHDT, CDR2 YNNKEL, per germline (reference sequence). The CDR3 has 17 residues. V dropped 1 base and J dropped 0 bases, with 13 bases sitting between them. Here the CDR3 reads CASSQGHRDTAKNIQYF. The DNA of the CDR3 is TGTGCCAGCAGCCAAGGGCACCGGGACACAGCCAAAAACATTCAGTACTTC.

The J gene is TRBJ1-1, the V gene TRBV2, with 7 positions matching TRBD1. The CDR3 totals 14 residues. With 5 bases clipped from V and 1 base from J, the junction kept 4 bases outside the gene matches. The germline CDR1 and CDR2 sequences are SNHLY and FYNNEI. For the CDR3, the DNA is TGTGCCAGCAGTACAGGGGACCCGAACACTGAAGCTTTCTTT. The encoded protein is CASSTGDPNTEAFF.

CDR3 amino acids: CASSLGQHRDTQYF. CDR3 coding DNA: TGTGCCAGCAGCTTGGGACAACACCGAGATACGCAGTATTTT. V usage is TRBV5-8 and J usage is TRBJ2-3; D unresolved. Germline lookup yields CDR1 SGHTS and CDR2 YDEGEE. The CDR3 extends over 14 amino acids. Deletions cut 0 bases from V and 5 bases from J, with 10 bases between.

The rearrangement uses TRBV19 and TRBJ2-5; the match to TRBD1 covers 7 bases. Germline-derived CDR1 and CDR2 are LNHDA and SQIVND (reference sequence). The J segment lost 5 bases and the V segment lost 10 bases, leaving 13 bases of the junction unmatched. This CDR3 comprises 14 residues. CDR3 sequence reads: CATSPRQGRETQYF. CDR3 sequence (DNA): TGTGCCACATCTCCCCGACAGGGTCGGGAGACCCAGTACTTC.

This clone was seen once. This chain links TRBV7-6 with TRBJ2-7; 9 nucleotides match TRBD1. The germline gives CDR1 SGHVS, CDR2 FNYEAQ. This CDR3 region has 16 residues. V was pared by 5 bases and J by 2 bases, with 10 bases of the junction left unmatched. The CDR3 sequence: CASSPGQGLSAYEQYF. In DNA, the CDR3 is TGTGCCAGCAGCCCGGGACAGGGTTTAAGTGCCTACGAGCAGTACTTC.

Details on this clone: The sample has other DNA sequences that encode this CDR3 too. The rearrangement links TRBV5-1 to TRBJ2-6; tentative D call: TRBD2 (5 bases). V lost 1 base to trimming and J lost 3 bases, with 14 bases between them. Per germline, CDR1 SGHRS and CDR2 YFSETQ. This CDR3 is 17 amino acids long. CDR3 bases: TGCGCCAGCAGCTTGTGGTCAGGAGGTAGTGGGGCCAACGTCCTGACTTTC. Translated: CASSLWSGGSGANVLTF.

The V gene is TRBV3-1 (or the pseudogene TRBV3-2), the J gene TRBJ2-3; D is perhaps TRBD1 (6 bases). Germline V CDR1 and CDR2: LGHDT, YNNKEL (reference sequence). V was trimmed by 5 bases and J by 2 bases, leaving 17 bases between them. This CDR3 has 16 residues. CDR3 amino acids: CASSAKGQILTDTQYF. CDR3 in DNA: TGTGCCAGCAGCGCAAAGGGACAAATACTCACAGATACGCAGTATTTT.

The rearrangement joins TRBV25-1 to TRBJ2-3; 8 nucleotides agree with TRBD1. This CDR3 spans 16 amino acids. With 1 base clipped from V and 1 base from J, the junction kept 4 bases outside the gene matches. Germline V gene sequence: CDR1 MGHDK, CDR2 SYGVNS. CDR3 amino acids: CASSEFPTGGTDTQYF. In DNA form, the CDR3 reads TGTGCCAGCAGTGAATTTCCGACAGGGGGCACAGATACGCAGTATTTT.

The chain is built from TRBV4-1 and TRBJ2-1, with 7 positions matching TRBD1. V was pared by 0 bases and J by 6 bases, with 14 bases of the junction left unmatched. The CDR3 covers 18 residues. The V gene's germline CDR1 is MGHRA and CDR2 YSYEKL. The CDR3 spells CASSQDGRSTGTSNEQFF. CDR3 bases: TGCGCCAGCAGCCAAGATGGTAGATCGACAGGGACCAGCAATGAGCAGTTCTTC.

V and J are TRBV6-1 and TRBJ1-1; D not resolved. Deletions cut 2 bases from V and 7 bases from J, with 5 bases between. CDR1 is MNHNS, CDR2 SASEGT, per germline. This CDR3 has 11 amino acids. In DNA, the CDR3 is TGTGCCAGCAGTGAATTCCGTGAAGCTTTCTTT. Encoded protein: CASSEFREAFF.

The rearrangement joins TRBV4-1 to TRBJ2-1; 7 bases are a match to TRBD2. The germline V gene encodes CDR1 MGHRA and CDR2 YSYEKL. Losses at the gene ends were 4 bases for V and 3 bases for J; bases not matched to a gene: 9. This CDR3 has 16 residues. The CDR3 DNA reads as TGCGCCAGCAGCCCACGGGAGGCCACCCACTACAATGAGCAGTTCTTC. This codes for CASSPREATHYNEQFF.

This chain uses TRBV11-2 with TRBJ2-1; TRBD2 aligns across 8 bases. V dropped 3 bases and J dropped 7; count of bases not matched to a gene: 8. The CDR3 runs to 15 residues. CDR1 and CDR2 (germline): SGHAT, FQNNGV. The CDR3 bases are TGTGCCAGCAGCTTGCGGCCGGGGGGGTGGAATGAGCAGTTCTTC. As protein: CASSLRPGGWNEQFF.

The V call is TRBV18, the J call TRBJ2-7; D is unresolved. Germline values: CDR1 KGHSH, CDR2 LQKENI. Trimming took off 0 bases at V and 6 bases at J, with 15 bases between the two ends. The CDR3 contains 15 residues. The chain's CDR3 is CASSPPQSLRVEQYF. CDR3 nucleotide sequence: TGTGCCAGCTCACCACCCCAGTCCCTACGGGTCGAGCAGTACTTC.

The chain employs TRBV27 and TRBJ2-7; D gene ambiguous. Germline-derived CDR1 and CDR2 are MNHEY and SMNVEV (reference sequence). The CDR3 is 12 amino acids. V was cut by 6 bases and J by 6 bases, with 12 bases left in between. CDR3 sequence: CASRTPAGEQYF. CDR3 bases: TGTGCCAGCAGGACCCCGGCAGGCGAGCAGTACTTC.

CDR3 nucleotides: TGCGCCAGCAGCCTTAAGACTGATAGCAATCAGCCCCAGCATTTT. Translated: CASSLKTDSNQPQHF. V gene TRBV4-1 combines with J gene TRBJ1-5; D gene unclear. Germline V gene data show CDR1 as MGHRA and CDR2 as YSYEKL. Trimming stripped 4 bases from V and 0 bases from J, with 10 bases between. This CDR3 is 15 amino acids long.

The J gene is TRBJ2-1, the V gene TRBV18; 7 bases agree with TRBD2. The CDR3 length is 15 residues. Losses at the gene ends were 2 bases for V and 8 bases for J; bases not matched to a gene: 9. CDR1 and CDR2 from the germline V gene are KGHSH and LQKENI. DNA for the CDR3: TGTGCCAGCTCACCAGTCGTGAGGACTAGAGATGAGCAGTTCTTC. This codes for CASSPVVRTRDEQFF.

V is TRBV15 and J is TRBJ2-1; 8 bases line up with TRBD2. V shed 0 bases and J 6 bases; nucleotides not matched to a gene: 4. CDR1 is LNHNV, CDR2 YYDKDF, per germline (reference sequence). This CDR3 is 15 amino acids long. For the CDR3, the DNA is TGTGCCACCAGCAGAGAGCGGGCGGGGGGCAATGAGCAGTTCTTC. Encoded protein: CATSRERAGGNEQFF.

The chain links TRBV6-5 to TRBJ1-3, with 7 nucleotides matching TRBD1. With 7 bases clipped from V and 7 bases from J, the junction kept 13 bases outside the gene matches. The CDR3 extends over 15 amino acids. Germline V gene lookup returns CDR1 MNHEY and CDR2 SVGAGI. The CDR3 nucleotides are TGTGCCAGCACAAGACAGGGCCAGGCCAGGAACACCATATATTTT. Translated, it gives CASTRQGQARNTIYF.

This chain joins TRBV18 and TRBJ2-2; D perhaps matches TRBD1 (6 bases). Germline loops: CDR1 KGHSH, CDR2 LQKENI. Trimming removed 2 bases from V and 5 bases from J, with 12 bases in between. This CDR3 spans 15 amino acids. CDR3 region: CASSPSRQATGELFF. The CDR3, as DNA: TGTGCCAGCTCACCATCCCGACAGGCGACCGGGGAGCTGTTTTTT.

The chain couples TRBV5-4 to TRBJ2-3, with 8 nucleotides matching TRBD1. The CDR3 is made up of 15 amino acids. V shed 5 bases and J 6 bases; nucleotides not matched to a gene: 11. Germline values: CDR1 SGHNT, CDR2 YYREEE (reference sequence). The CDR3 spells CASSRWAGGSDTQYF. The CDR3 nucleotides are TGTGCCAGCAGTCGGTGGGCAGGGGGCTCGGATACGCAGTATTTT.

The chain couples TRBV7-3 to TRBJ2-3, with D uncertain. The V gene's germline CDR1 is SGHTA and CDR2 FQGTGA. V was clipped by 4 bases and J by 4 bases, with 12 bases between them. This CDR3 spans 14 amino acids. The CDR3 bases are TGTGCCAGCAGCTCCGCCCGGAGCGCAGATACGCAGTATTTT. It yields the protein CASSSARSADTQYF. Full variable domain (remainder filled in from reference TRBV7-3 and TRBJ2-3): GAGVSQTPSNKVTEKGKYVELRCDPISGHTALYWYRQSLGQGPEFLIYFQGTGAADDSGLPNDRFFAVRPEGSVSTLKIQRTERGDSAVYLCASSSARSADTQYFGPGTRLTVL.

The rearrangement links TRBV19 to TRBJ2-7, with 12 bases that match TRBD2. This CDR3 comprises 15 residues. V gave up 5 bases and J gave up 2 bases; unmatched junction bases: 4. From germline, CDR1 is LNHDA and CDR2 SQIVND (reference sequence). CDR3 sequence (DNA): TGTGCCAGTAGTCCCGGACTAGCGGGACCCTACGAGCAGTACTTC. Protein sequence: CASSPGLAGPYEQYF. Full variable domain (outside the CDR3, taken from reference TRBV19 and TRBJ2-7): DGGITQSPKYLFRKEGQNVTLSCEQNLNHDAMYWYRQDPGQGLRLIYYSQIVNDFQKGDIAEGYSVSREKKESFPLTVTSAQKNPTAFYLCASSPGLAGPYEQYFGPGTRLTVT.

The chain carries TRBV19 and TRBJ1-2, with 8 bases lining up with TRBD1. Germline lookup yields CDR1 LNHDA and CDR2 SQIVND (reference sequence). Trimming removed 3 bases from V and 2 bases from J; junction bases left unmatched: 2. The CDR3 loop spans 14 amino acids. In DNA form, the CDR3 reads TGTGCCAGTAGTATTGGACAGGGCAACTATGGCTACACCTTC. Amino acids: CASSIGQGNYGYTF.

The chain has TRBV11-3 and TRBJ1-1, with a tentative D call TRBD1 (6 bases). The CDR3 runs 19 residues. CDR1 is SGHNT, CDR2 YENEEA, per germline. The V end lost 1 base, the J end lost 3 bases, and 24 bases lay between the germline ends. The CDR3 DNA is TGTGCCAGCAGCTTAGGCCCTCATGGGGAGGGGGGCAGGGACACTGAAGCTTTCTTT. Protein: CASSLGPHGEGGRDTEAFF.

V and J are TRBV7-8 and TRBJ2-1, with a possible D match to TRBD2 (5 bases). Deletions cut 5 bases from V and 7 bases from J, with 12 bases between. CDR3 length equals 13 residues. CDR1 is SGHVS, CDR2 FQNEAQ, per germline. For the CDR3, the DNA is TGTGCCAGCAGCCAATACCCGGGAAATGAGCAGTTCTTC. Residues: CASSQYPGNEQFF.

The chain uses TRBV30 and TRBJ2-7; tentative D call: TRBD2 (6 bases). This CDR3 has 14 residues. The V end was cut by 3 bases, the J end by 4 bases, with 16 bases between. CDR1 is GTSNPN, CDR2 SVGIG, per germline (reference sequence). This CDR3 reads CAWRGAASAYEQYF. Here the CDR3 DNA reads TGTGCCTGGAGAGGCGCGGCTAGCGCTTACGAGCAGTACTTC.

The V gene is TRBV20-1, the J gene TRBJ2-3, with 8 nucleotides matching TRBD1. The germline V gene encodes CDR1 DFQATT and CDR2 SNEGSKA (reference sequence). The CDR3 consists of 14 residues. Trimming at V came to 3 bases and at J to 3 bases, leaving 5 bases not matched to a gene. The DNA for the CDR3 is TGCAGTGCTAGTCAGGGGGCGAGGACAGATACGCAGTATTTT. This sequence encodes CSASQGARTDTQYF.